Given below is one T cell receptor beta chain in context. What it binds is unknown. This sample is part of a study of vaccination and CD4 T cells after COVID-19. Overall study: No peptide, an HIV-1 Nef pool, or a CEFX pool was what each control culture received.

The treatment was: roughly 10-day PBMC culture with coronavirus spike peptide pools or control peptides (ViraFEST assay). CD4+ T-cell collection from the unexposed donor predated the COVID-19 pandemic (2011-2018). It was SARS-CoV-2 S/N and four cold-coronavirus spikes that probed unexposed-donor CD4+ T cells, cells permitting. The CDR3 has 13 residues. The ends were cut back, 3 bases at V and 9 bases at J, with 11 bases in the middle. CDR1 is SNHLY, CDR2 FYNNEI, per germline. Cultured CD4+ T-cell DNA underwent Oncomine TCR Beta short-read sequencing. Investigators isolated genomic DNA from cultured CD4+ T cells. In TCRdb, the PCR reads were re-called with MiXCR into one record per CDR3 protein. The sample carries 8,000 to 10,000 distinct CDR3 sequences, just under 35% recorded once.

The chain employs TRBV2 and TRBJ2-2, with TRBD1 as a possible D gene (6 bases). Sequencing input: CD4+ T cells from blood, cultured in vitro. The sequence was obtained from a human donor in good health. This CDR3 reads CASSERTARELFF. The CDR3 bases are TGTGCCAGCAGTGAGAGGACAGCACGGGAGCTGTTTTTT.